This T cell receptor (beta chain) was sequenced for a study of graft-versus-host responses after intestinal transplantation. The overall study: Recipients across the board were started on anti-thymocyte globulin induction, then kept on tacrolimus and steroids for approximately three years.

V lost 10 bases and J lost 7, with 22 bases in between. Germline values: CDR1 LNHDA, CDR2 SQIVND (reference sequence). The CDR3 covers 14 residues. Study outcomes and limitations: GvH clones detected in recipient marrow included some appearing first in ileum or blood.

Regarding this clone: Its specificity is unknown.

Libraries were prepared by immunoSEQ multiplex PCR; TCRdb keeps only in-frame clonotypes and omits some of them. The sample holds about 20,000 clones; around 77% are singletons and the top ten take roughly 3%. Tissue from the graft was processed to free its intraepithelial and lamina propria lymphocytes. This sequence originates from a human patient who received an intestinal transplant, so some T cells may come from the graft donor. Sample: ileum tissue, taken 12 days after intestinal transplant. The rearrangement uses TRBV19 and TRBJ2-5, with TRBD2 as a possible D gene (6 bases). CDR3 nucleotide sequence: TGTGCCACCCTACCGGGCAGGGCCGGGGGGACCCAGTACTTC. Translated, it gives CATLPGRAGGTQYF.